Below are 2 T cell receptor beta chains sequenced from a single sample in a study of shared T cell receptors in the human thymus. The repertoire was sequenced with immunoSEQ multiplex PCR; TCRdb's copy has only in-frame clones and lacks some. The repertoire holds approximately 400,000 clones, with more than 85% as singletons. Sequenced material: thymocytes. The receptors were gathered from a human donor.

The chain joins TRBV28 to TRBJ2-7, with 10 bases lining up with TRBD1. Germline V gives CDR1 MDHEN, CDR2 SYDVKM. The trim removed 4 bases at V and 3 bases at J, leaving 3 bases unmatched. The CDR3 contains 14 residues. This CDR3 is CASSCGTGDYEQYF. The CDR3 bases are TGTGCCAGCAGTTGCGGGACAGGGGACTACGAGCAGTACTTC.

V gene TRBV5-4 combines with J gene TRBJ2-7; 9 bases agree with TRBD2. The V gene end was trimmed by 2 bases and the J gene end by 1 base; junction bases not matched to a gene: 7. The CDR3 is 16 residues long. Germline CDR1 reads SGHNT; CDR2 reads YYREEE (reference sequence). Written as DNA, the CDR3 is TGTGCCAGCAGCTTCATTTCTAGCGGGATGTCCTACGAGCAGTACTTC. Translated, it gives CASSFISSGMSYEQYF.